Sequencing of this T cell receptor (beta chain) was carried out in a study of shared clonotypes between healthy human individuals. V was pared by 8 bases and J by 0 bases, with 4 bases between. Germline CDR1 and CDR2: SGHAT and FQNNGV. This CDR3 is built from 12 residues. Donors were Caucasian adults residing in Nashville, Tennessee, USA. Measured with immunoSEQ multiplex PCR; TCRdb has only the in-frame clones, and not every one. Among hundreds of thousands of clones, 70% to 80% were seen once, and the ten largest hold over 10%. This sequence originates from a woman between 40 and 55 years old in good health. Some clones in this sample may be carry-over from other donors' samples. The chain carries TRBV11-2 and TRBJ2-2, with D hard to call. Sequencing used PBMCs. CDR3 nucleotides: TGTGCCAGCGGGCCGAACACCGGGGAGCTGTTTTTT. Encoded protein: CASGPNTGELFF.